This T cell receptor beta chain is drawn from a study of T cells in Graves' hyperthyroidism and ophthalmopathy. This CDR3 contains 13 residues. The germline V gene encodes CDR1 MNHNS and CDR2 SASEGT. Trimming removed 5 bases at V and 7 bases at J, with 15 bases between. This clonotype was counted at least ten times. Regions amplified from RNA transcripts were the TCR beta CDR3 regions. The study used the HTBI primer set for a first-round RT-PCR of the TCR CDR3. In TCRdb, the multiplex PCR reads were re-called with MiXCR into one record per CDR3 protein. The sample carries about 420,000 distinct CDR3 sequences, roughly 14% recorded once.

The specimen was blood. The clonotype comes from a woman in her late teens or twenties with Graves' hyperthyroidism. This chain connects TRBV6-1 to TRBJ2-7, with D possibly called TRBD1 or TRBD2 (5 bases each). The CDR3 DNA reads TGTGCCAGCAGTACCGGGACCACTCTTGAGCAGTACTTC. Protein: CASSTGTTLEQYF.